This T cell receptor (beta chain) is drawn from a study of cytotoxic CD8 clonotypes in ibrutinib-treated CLL. Study-wide points: Baseline-level clonality went beyond age-matched healthy donors and moved in step with circulating CD8+ T-cell counts.

The germline V and J ends were trimmed by 1 base and 4 bases, with 22 bases remaining between them. The length of the CDR3 is 18 residues. Germline V gene data show CDR1 as MGHRA and CDR2 as YSYEKL. Target depth was 1 in 200,000 to 1 in 1 million T cells, about 10x per clonotype. Assay used: immunoSEQ multiplex PCR; TCRdb lists only in-frame clones, some missing. Seen here are around 130,000 clones, around four fifths observed once, and the top ten hold approximately 3.5%. As regards this clone: Its antigen is not identified.

The chain joins TRBV4-1 to TRBJ1-1, with D unclear. This sequence was found in a human donor with chronic lymphocytic leukemia. This specimen consisted of PBMCs, obtained after 24 months of ibrutinib treatment. CDR3 protein: CASSQVPRGTTTRTEAFF. CDR3 in DNA: TGCGCCAGCAGCCAAGTTCCCCGGGGAACTACTACTCGCACTGAAGCTTTCTTT.